A selection of T cell receptor beta chains follows, all from one sample in a study of blood T cells in healthy people across ages. One entry per CDR3 protein results from TCRdb running MiXCR on the 5' RACE reads. The repertoire includes roughly 1.5 million distinct CDR3 sequences, under 55% of them detected once, and 4% sits in the top ten. Sequenced input: blood. Every receptor here comes from a young woman in good health. Both conserved end residues are part of each CDR3. Each record gives: J gene, D gene, V gene, clone size, CDR3 protein, CDR3 DNA. D genes are given only for firm matches. Clone sizes are given selectively: once, few, many, or a class where the clone is expanded.

>TRBJ2-2|TRBD2|TRBV20-1|NA
CSAGRGGATGELFF
TGCAGTGCGGGGCGGGGGGGCGCCACCGGGGAGCTGTTTTTT
>TRBJ2-1|NA|TRBV6-2/TRBV6-3|once
CASIRGGSHNEQFF
TGTGCCAGCATAAGGGGGGGGTCCCACAATGAGCAGTTCTTC
>TRBJ2-1|NA|TRBV28|NA
CASRDPVGQGNNEQFF
TGTGCCAGCAGGGATCCAGTCGGCCAGGGAAACAATGAGCAGTTCTTC
>TRBJ2-1|TRBD2|TRBV20-1|NA
CSAWTSGGVYNEQFF
TGCAGTGCGTGGACTAGCGGGGGGGTATACAATGAGCAGTTCTTC
>TRBJ1-4|NA|TRBV5-1|NA
CASSLTPTNEKLFF
TGCGCCAGCAGCTTGACACCGACTAATGAAAAACTGTTTTTT
>TRBJ2-1|NA|TRBV21-1|few
CASSKCRCCEQFF
TGTGCCAGCAGCAAATGTCGGTGTTGTGAGCAGTTCTTC
>TRBJ1-1|NA|TRBV2|NA
CASSERWDGNTEAFF
TGTGCCAGCAGTGAAAGGTGGGACGGGAACACTGAAGCTTTCTTT
>TRBJ2-7|TRBD1|TRBV7-2|NA
CASSIRVPVRGSNYEQYF
TGTGCCAGCAGCATTAGGGTGCCCGTCAGGGGGTCGAACTACGAGCAGTACTTC
>TRBJ2-7|TRBD1|TRBV28|NA
CASSFQGARYEQYF
TGTGCCAGCAGTTTTCAGGGGGCGCGCTACGAGCAGTACTTC
>TRBJ1-1|TRBD1|TRBV29-1|few
CSASPGQGNAAFF
TGCAGCGCAAGTCCGGGACAGGGAAATGCAGCTTTCTTT
>TRBJ2-1|NA|TRBV7-9|few
CASSLVPGEKSDEQFF
TGTGCCAGCAGCTTAGTTCCAGGGGAGAAGTCTGATGAGCAGTTCTTC
>TRBJ2-3|TRBD1|TRBV27|NA
CASRWTGYTDTQYF
TGTGCCAGCAGATGGACAGGGTACACAGATACGCAGTATTTT
>TRBJ2-7|NA|TRBV4-3|NA
CASSQENRRAYEQYF
TGCGCCAGCAGCCAGGAGAACAGGCGGGCCTACGAGCAGTACTTC
>TRBJ2-3|TRBD2|TRBV3-1|few
CDSSRRRGGHTDTQYF
TGTGACAGCAGCCGACGGCGGGGGGGGCACACAGATACGCAGTATTTT
>TRBJ2-2|NA|TRBV27|NA
CASGSRPNTGELFF
TGTGCCAGCGGGAGCCGCCCGAACACCGGGGAGCTGTTTTTT